This is a list of T cell receptor beta chains from one sample in a study of T-cell memory formation after mild COVID-19. MiXCR, applied by TCRdb to the 5' RACE reads, yields one record per CDR3 protein. The sample has 550,000 to 700,000 distinct CDR3 sequences, approximately 15% seen once; the top ten hold about 8.1%. What was sequenced was PBMCs or a T cell subset sorted from them (not recorded which). These receptors originate from an adult woman who had mild COVID-19 (a few samples of this study predate the infection). Cell type and time point are not known. The CDR3 runs from the conserved cysteine through the conserved F or W. A D gene is named only where the DNA matches it firmly. Size tells how often a clone was seen (once, few, many) or the class of an expanded clone, and some rows leave it out.

abundance: few; d_gene: .; j_gene: TRBJ1-2; v_gene: TRBV24-1; len: 13; CDR3nt: TGTGCCACCAGTGATCTCGCCGGCTATGGCTACACCTTC; CDR3aa: CATSDLAGYGYTF
abundance: .; d_gene: TRBD2; j_gene: TRBJ2-7; v_gene: TRBV7-2; len: 16; CDR3nt: TGTGCCAGCAGCTTTTCGGGAGGGCCGGGTGGAGGCGAGCAGTACTTC; CDR3aa: CASSFSGGPGGGEQYF
abundance: once; d_gene: .; j_gene: TRBJ1-1; v_gene: TRBV4-2; len: 12; CDR3nt: TGTGCCAGCGGGGGGGGAGGCACTGAAGCTTTCTTT; CDR3aa: CASGGGGTEAFF
abundance: .; d_gene: .; j_gene: TRBJ1-5; v_gene: TRBV9; len: 14; CDR3nt: TGTGCCAGCAGCCCTATTCCGTCGGGTCAGCCCCAGCATTTT; CDR3aa: CASSPIPSGQPQHF
abundance: .; d_gene: .; j_gene: TRBJ1-5; v_gene: TRBV12-3/TRBV12-4; len: 15; CDR3nt: TGTGCCAGCAGTCGCGAGGGGGTGAGCAATCAGCCCCAGCATTTT; CDR3aa: CASSREGVSNQPQHF
abundance: .; d_gene: .; j_gene: TRBJ2-5; v_gene: TRBV3-1; len: 16; CDR3nt: TGTGCCAGCAGCCCGGCGGACATTCCGACTGCTGAGACCCAGTACTTC; CDR3aa: CASSPADIPTAETQYF
abundance: few; d_gene: .; j_gene: TRBJ2-3; v_gene: TRBV29-1; len: 15; CDR3nt: TGCAGCTGTGGGCCGGGAGTGTCAAGCACAGATACGCAGTATTTT; CDR3aa: CSCGPGVSSTDTQYF
abundance: .; d_gene: .; j_gene: TRBJ1-4; v_gene: TRBV12-3/TRBV12-4; len: 15; CDR3nt: TGTGCCAGCAGTTTAAACAGGGCAACTAATGAAAAACTGTTTTTT; CDR3aa: CASSLNRATNEKLFF
abundance: many; d_gene: TRBD1; j_gene: TRBJ2-5; v_gene: TRBV3-1; len: 15; CDR3nt: TGTGCCAGCAGCCAAGCAGGACAGGGGCAAGAGACCCAGTACTTC; CDR3aa: CASSQAGQGQETQYF
abundance: .; d_gene: .; j_gene: TRBJ2-3; v_gene: TRBV2; len: 13; CDR3nt: TGTGCCAGCAAGGAGGTACCCACAGATACGCAGTATTTT; CDR3aa: CASKEVPTDTQYF
abundance: few; d_gene: .; j_gene: TRBJ2-1; v_gene: TRBV9; len: 17; CDR3nt: TGTGCCAGCAGCGTAGCCGCCAGCGGATACTCCTACAATGAGCAGTTCTTC; CDR3aa: CASSVAASGYSYNEQFF
abundance: .; d_gene: .; j_gene: TRBJ2-1; v_gene: TRBV25-1; len: 15; CDR3nt: TGTGCCAGCAGCACCCTGGGTCTAGCGAACAATGAGCAGTTCTTC; CDR3aa: CASSTLGLANNEQFF
abundance: .; d_gene: .; j_gene: TRBJ2-1; v_gene: TRBV4-3; len: 17; CDR3nt: TGCGCCAGCAGCCAAGATCGCCCAGGGACACGGTCCAATGAGCAGTTCTTC; CDR3aa: CASSQDRPGTRSNEQFF
abundance: many; d_gene: .; j_gene: TRBJ1-1; v_gene: TRBV7-9; len: 14; CDR3nt: TGTGCCAGCAGCTTAGTCGGCGGGAGCACTGAAGCTTTCTTT; CDR3aa: CASSLVGGSTEAFF
abundance: few; d_gene: TRBD1; j_gene: TRBJ1-1; v_gene: TRBV12-3/TRBV12-4; len: 14; CDR3nt: TGTGCCAGCAGTTTACCGACAGGGGGCACTGAAGCTTTCTTT; CDR3aa: CASSLPTGGTEAFF
abundance: .; d_gene: .; j_gene: TRBJ2-3; v_gene: TRBV7-9; len: 16; CDR3nt: TGTGCCAGCAGCTTCATCGAATTAGCGGCCACAGATACGCAGTATTTT; CDR3aa: CASSFIELAATDTQYF
abundance: few; d_gene: TRBD1; j_gene: TRBJ2-2; v_gene: TRBV12-3/TRBV12-4; len: 16; CDR3nt: TGTGCCAGCAGTTTTCGGGGACAGGGGGGGTCCGGGGAGCTGTTTTTT; CDR3aa: CASSFRGQGGSGELFF
abundance: few; d_gene: TRBD1; j_gene: TRBJ2-7; v_gene: TRBV7-8; len: 15; CDR3nt: TGTGCCAGCAGCTTTGGGACAGGGTCCCCGTACGAGCAGTACTTC; CDR3aa: CASSFGTGSPYEQYF
abundance: many; d_gene: TRBD1; j_gene: TRBJ2-7; v_gene: TRBV29-1; len: 13; CDR3nt: TGCAGCGTGCAGGACAGGTCGAACTACGAGCAGTACTTC; CDR3aa: CSVQDRSNYEQYF
abundance: few; d_gene: TRBD2; j_gene: TRBJ2-2; v_gene: TRBV29-1; len: 17; CDR3nt: TGCAGCGTTGAAGGCCATAGACTAGCGGGGAACACCGGGGAGCTGTTTTTT; CDR3aa: CSVEGHRLAGNTGELFF
abundance: few; d_gene: .; j_gene: TRBJ2-3; v_gene: TRBV20-1; len: 14; CDR3nt: TGCAGTGCTTACCCAGACAGTTTTCCAGATACGCAGTATTTT; CDR3aa: CSAYPDSFPDTQYF
abundance: .; d_gene: .; j_gene: TRBJ1-4; v_gene: TRBV5-6; len: 13; CDR3nt: TGTGCCAGCAGCGGGGTAGGGAATGAAAAACTGTTTTTT; CDR3aa: CASSGVGNEKLFF
abundance: .; d_gene: .; j_gene: TRBJ2-1; v_gene: TRBV5-1; len: 14; CDR3nt: TGCGCCAGCAGCTTGTGGAGGGGAAGCAATGAGCAGTTCTTC; CDR3aa: CASSLWRGSNEQFF
abundance: .; d_gene: .; j_gene: TRBJ2-3; v_gene: TRBV3-1; len: 14; CDR3nt: TGTGCCAGCTCCTCTCCGGGGGCTAGGGATACGCAGTATTTT; CDR3aa: CASSSPGARDTQYF
abundance: many; d_gene: TRBD2; j_gene: TRBJ2-3; v_gene: TRBV12-3/TRBV12-4; len: 15; CDR3nt: TGTGCCAGCAGCCTGGGGACTAGCGGGACAGATACGCAGTATTTT; CDR3aa: CASSLGTSGTDTQYF